The present entry profiles one T cell receptor beta chain with its context. The sample originates from a study of blood T cells in healthy people across ages. Primed by a sample-barcoded 5' primer and a J-beta primer mix, a second PCR proceeded for about 7 to 11 cycles. TCRdb re-called the 5' RACE reads through MiXCR, storing one row per CDR3 protein. The repertoire holds some 1.5 million distinct CDR3 sequences, with 28% as singletons. V shed 9 bases, J shed 7 bases, and the junction held 12 bases outside the gene matches. The CDR3 covers 15 residues. CDR1 and CDR2 (germline): MNHEY, SMNVEV (reference sequence).

This TCR derives from a woman in her thirties in good health. The chain is built from TRBV27 and TRBJ1-6; 7 bases agree with TRBD1. The specimen was blood. The CDR3 DNA follows: TGTGCCAGTAACGAACAGGGGTTAGCGAATTCACCCCTCCACTTT. It encodes CASNEQGLANSPLHF.